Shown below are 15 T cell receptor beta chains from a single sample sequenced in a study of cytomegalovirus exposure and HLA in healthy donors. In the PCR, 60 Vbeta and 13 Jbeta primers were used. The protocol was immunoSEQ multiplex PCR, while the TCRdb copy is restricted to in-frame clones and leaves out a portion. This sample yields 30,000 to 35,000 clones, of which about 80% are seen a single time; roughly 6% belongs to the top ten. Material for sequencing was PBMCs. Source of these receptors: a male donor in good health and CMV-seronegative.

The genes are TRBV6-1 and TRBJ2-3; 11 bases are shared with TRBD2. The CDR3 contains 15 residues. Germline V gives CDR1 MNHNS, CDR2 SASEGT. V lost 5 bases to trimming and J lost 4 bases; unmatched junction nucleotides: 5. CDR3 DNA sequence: TGTGCCAGCAGTAATAGCGGGGGGGCCTCAGATACGCAGTATTTT. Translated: CASSNSGGASDTQYF.

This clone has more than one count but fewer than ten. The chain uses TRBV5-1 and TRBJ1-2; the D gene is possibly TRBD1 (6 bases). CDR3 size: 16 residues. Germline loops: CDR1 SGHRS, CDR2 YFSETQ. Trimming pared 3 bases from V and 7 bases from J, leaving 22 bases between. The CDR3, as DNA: TGCGCCAGCAGCTCGGTCCAGGACGGGGGGCGGAGTGGCTACACCTTC. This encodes CASSSVQDGGRSGYTF.

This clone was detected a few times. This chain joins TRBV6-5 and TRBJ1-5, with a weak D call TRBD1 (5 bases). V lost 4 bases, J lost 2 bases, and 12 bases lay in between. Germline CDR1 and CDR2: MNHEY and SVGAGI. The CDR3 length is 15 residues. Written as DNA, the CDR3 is TGTGCCAGCAGTTCCCCAGGGTTGGGCAATCAGCCCCAGCATTTT. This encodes CASSSPGLGNQPQHF.

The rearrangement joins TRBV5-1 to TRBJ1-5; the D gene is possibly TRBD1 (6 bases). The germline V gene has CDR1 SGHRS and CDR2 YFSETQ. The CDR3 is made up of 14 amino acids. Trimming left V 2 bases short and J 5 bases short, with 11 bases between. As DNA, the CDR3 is TGCGCCAGCAGCTTTGGGGACACTGATCAGCCCCAGCATTTT. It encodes CASSFGDTDQPQHF.

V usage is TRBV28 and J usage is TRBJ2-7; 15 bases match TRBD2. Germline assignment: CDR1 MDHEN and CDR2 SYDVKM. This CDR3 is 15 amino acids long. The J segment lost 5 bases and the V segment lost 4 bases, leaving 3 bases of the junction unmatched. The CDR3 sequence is CASSWGLAGGHEQYF. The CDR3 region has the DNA TGTGCCAGCAGTTGGGGACTAGCGGGAGGCCACGAGCAGTACTTC.

CDR3 sequence (DNA): TGTGCCAGCAGCCCCCTCGGGGTGAACACTGAAGCTTTCTTT. Its protein product is CASSPLGVNTEAFF. The chain joins TRBV4-2 to TRBJ1-1; no reliable D call. Between the trimmed V and J ends, which lost 4 bases and 0 bases, there was a span of 9 bases. The CDR3 loop spans 14 amino acids. Germline V gene lookup returns CDR1 LGHNA and CDR2 YNFKEQ.

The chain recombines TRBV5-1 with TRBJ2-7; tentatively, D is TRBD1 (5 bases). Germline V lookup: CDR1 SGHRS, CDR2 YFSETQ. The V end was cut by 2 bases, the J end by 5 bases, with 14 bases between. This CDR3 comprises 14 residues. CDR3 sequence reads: CASSFRTRVDEQYF. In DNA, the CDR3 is TGCGCCAGCAGCTTCCGGACCAGGGTGGACGAGCAGTACTTC.

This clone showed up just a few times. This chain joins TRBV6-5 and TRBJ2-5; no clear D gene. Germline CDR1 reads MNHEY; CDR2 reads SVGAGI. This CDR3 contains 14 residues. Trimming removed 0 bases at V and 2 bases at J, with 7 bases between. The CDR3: CASSYSARQETQYF. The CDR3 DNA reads TGTGCCAGCAGTTACTCGGCTCGTCAAGAGACCCAGTACTTC.

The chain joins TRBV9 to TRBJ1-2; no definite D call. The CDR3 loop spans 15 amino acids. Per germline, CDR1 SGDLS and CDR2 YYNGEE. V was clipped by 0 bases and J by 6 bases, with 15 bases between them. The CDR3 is CASSVDPSPGDGYTF. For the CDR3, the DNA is TGTGCCAGCAGCGTAGACCCTAGCCCAGGTGATGGCTACACCTTC.

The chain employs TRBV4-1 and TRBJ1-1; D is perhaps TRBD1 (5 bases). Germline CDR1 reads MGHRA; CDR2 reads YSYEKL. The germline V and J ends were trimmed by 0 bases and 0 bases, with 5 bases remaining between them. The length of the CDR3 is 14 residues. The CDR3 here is CASSQEQVNTEAFF. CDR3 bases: TGCGCCAGCAGCCAAGAACAGGTGAACACTGAAGCTTTCTTT.

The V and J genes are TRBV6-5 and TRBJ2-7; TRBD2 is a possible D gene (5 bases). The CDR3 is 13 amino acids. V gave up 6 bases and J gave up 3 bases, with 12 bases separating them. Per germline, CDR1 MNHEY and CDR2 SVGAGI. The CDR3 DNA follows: TGTGCCAGCAGCCCACGGGGTCACTACGAGCAGTACTTC. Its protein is CASSPRGHYEQYF.

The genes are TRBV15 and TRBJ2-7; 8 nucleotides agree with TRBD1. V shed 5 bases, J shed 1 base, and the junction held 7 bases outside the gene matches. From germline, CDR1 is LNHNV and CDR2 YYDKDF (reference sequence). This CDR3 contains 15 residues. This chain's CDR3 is CATSRQGTQSYEQYF. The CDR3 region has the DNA TGTGCCACCAGCCGACAGGGGACCCAGTCCTACGAGCAGTACTTC.

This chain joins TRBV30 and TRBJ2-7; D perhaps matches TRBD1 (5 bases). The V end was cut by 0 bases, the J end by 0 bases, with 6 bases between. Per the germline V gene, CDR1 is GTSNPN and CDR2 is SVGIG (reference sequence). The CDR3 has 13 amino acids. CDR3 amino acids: CAWSVGHSYEQYF. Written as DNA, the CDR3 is TGTGCCTGGAGTGTAGGACACTCCTACGAGCAGTACTTC. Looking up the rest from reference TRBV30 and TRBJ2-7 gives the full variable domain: SQTIHQWPATLVQPVGSPLSLECTVEGTSNPNLYWYRQAAGRGLQLLFYSVGIGQISSEVPQNLSASRPQDRQFILSSKKLLLSDSGFYLCAWSVGHSYEQYFGPGTRLTVT.

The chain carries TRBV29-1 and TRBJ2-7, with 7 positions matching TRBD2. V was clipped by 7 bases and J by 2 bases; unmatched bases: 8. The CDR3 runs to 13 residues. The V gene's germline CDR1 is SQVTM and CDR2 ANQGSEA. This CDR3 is CSAWGGNPYEQYF. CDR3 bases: TGCAGCGCCTGGGGAGGGAACCCCTACGAGCAGTACTTC.

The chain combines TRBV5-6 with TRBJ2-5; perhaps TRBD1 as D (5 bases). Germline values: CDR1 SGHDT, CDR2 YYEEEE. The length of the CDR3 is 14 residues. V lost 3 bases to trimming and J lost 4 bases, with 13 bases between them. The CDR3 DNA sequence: TGTGCCAGCAGCTATCAGGGCTCCCGAGAGACCCAGTACTTC. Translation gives CASSYQGSRETQYF.